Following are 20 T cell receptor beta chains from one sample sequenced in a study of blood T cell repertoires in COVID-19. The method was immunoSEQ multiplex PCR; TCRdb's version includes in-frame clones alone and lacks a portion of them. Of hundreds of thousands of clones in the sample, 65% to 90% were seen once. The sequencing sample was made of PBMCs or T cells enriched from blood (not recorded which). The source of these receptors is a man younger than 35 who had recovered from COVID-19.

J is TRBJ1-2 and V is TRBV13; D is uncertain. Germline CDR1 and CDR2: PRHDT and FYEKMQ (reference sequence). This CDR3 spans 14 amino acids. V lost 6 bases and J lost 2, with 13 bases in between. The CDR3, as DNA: TGTGCCAGCAGATTCTTAGATCCGAACTATGGCTACACCTTC. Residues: CASRFLDPNYGYTF.

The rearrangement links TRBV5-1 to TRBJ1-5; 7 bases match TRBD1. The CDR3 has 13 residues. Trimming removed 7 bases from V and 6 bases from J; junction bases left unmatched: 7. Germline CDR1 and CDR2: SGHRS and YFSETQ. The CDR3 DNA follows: TGCGCCAGCGGGAAGGGGGCGGGTCAGCCCCAGCATTTT. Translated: CASGKGAGQPQHF. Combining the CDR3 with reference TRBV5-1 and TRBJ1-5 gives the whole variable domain KAGVTQTPRYLIKTRGQQVTLSCSPISGHRSVSWYQQTPGQGLQFLFEYFSETQRNKGNFPGRFSGRQFSNSRSEMNVSTLELGDSALYLCASGKGAGQPQHFGDGTRLSIL.

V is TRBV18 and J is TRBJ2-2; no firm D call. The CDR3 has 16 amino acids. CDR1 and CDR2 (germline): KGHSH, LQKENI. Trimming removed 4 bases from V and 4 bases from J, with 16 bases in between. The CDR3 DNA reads TGTGCCAGCTCACGGCCTGTTTCATGGTCCACCGGGGAGCTGTTTTTT. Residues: CASSRPVSWSTGELFF.

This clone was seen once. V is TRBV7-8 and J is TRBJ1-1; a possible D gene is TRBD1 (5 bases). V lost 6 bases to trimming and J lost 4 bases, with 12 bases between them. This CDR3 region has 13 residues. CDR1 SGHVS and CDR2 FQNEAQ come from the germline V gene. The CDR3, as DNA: TGTGCCAGCAGGGTGGGGGGAGGCACTGAAGCTTTCTTT. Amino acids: CASRVGGGTEAFF.

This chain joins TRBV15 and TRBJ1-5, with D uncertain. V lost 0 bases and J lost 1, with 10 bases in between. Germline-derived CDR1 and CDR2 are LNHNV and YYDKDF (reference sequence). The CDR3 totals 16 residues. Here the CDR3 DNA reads TGTGCCACCAGCAGAGAAATCAGTCTCAGCAATCAGCCCCAGCATTTT. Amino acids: CATSREISLSNQPQHF. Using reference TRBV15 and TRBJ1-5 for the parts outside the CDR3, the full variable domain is DAMVIQNPRYQVTQFGKPVTLSCSQTLNHNVMYWYQQKSSQAPKLLFHYYDKDFNNEADTPDNFQSRRPNTSFCFLDIRSPGLGDTAMYLCATSREISLSNQPQHFGDGTRLSIL.

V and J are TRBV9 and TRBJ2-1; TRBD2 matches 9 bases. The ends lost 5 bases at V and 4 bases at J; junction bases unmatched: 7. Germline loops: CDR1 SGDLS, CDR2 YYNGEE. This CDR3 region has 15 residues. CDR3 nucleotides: TGTGCCAGCAGTAGGACTAGCGCCGTATACAATGAGCAGTTCTTC. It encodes CASSRTSAVYNEQFF. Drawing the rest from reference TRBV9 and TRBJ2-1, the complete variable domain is DSGVTQTPKHLITATGQRVTLRCSPRSGDLSVYWYQQSLDQGLQFLIQYYNGEERAKGNILERFSAQQFPDLHSELNLSSLELGDSALYFCASSRTSAVYNEQFFGPGTRLTVL.

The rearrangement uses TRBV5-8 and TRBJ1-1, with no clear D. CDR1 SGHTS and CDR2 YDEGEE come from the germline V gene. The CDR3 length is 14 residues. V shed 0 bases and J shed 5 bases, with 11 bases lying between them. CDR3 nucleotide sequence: TGTGCCAGCAGCTTGGGGACGGGGAGGACTGAAGCTTTCTTT. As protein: CASSLGTGRTEAFF.

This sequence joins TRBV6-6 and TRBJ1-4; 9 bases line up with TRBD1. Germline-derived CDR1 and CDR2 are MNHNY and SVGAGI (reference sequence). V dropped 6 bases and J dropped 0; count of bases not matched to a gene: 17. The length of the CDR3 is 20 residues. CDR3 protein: CASSATPGQGFPTTNEKLFF. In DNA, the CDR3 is TGTGCCAGCAGCGCAACGCCGGGACAGGGTTTCCCGACAACTAATGAAAAACTGTTTTTT.

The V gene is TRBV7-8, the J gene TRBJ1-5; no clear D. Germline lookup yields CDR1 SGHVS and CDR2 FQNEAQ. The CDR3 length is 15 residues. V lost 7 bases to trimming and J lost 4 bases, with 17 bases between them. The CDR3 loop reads CASTALRGSNQPQHF. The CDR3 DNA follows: TGTGCCAGCACCGCCCTTCGGGGTTCGAATCAGCCCCAGCATTTT.

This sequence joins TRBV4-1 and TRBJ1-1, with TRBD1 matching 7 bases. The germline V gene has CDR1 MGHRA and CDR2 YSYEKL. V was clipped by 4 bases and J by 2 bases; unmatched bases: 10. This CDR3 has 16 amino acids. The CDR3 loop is CASSPPGQDLNTEAFF. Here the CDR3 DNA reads TGCGCCAGCAGCCCGCCAGGACAGGACTTAAACACTGAAGCTTTCTTT.

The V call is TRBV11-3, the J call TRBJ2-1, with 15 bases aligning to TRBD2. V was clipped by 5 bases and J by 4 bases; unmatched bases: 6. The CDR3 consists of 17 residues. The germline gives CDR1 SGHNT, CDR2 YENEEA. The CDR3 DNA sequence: TGTGCCAGCAGCCCCGGACTAGCGGGGGGGCTTTACAATGAGCAGTTCTTC. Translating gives CASSPGLAGGLYNEQFF.

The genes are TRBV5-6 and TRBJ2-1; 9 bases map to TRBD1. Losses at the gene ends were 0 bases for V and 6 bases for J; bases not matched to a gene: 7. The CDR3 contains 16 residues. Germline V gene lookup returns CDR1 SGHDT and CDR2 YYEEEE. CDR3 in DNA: TGTGCCAGCAGCTTGGTCGCAACAGGGGGCTTCAATGAGCAGTTCTTC. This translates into CASSLVATGGFNEQFF.

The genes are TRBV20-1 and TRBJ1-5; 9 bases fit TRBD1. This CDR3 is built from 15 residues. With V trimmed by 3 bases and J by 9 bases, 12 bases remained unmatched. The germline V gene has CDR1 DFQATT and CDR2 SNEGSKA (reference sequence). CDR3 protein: CSASSGTGNGRPQHF. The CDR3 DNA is TGCAGTGCTAGTAGTGGGACAGGGAATGGTCGGCCCCAGCATTTT.

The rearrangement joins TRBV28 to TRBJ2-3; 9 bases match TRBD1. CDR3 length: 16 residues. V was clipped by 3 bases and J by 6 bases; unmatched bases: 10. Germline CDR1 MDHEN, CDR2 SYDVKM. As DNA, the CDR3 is TGTGCCAGCAGTTTTTCCGGACAGGGGTTCATGGATACGCAGTATTTT. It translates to CASSFSGQGFMDTQYF.

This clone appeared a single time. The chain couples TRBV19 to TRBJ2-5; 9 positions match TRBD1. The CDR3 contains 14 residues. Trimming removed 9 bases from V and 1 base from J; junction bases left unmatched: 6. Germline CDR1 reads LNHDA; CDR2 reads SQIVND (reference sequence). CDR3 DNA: TGTGCCAGCAGGTCGGGACAGGGCCAAGAGACCCAGTACTTC. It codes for CASRSGQGQETQYF. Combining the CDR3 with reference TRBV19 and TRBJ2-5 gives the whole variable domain DGGITQSPKYLFRKEGQNVTLSCEQNLNHDAMYWYRQDPGQGLRLIYYSQIVNDFQKGDIAEGYSVSREKKESFPLTVTSAQKNPTAFYLCASRSGQGQETQYFGPGTRLLVL.

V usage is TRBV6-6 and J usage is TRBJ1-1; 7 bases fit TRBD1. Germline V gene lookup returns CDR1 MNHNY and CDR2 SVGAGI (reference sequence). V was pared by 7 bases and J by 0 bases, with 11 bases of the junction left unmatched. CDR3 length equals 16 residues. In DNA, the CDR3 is TGTGCCAGCACAAACAGAGGGACAGTTTTGAACACTGAAGCTTTCTTT. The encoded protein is CASTNRGTVLNTEAFF.

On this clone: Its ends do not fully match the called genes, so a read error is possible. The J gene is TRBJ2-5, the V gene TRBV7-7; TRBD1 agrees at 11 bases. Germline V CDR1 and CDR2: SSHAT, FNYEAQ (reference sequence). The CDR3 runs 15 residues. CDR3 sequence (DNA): TGTGCTAGCAGCAGAGGGACAGGGGGGCAAGAGACCCAGTACTTC. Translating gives CASSRGTGGQETQYF.

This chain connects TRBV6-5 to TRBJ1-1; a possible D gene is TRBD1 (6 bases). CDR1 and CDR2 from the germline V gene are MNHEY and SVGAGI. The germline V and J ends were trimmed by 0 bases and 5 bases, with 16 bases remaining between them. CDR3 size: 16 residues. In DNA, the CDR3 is TGTGCCAGCAGTTACTCGATAGCGGGGGCCGGGACTGAAGCTTTCTTT. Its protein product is CASSYSIAGAGTEAFF.

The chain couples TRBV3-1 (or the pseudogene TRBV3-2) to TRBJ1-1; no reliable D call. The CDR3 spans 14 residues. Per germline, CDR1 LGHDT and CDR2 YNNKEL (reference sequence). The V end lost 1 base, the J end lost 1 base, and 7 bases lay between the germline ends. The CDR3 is CASSQAPGNTEAFF. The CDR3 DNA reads TGTGCCAGCAGCCAAGCCCCCGGGAACACTGAAGCTTTCTTT.

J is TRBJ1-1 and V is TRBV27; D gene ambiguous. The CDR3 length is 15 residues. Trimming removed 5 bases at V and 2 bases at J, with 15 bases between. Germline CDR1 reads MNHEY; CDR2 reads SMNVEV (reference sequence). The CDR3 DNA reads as TGTGCCAGCAGTCCCCAGTCCCATCTCAACACTGAAGCTTTCTTT. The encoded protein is CASSPQSHLNTEAFF.